The clone carrying this T cell receptor beta chain was seen ten or more times. The authors amplified TCR beta CDR3 from genomic DNA using two-round multiplex PCR. First-round PCR amplification was performed with primers specific to each TRBV and TRBJ gene. Via MiXCR, TCRdb re-called the multiplex PCR reads, giving one row per CDR3 protein. The sample gives roughly 30,000 distinct CDR3 sequences, around 35% of which show up once; 16% is in the top ten. Trimming shortened V by 5 bases and J by 0 bases, and 8 bases separated the two germline ends. CDR1 LNHNV and CDR2 YYDKDF come from the germline V gene (reference sequence). The CDR3 sequence is 14 residues long. The sample originates from a study of prognosis after radiotherapy for stage I lung cancer. Study as a whole: The study enrolled patients with stage I non-small cell lung cancer between 2018 and January 2019. Median age was about 69 years (roughly 50 to 95) among over 10 men and more than five women.

The genes are TRBV15 and TRBJ1-5; D is ambiguous. The TCR was taken from a donor aged 50 or older with non-small cell lung cancer. Material: PBMCs, obtained before or after stereotactic body radiation therapy (not recorded which). CDR3 protein: CATSSGYSNQPQHF. The CDR3 nucleotides are TGTGCCACCAGCTCCGGTTATAGCAATCAGCCCCAGCATTTT.